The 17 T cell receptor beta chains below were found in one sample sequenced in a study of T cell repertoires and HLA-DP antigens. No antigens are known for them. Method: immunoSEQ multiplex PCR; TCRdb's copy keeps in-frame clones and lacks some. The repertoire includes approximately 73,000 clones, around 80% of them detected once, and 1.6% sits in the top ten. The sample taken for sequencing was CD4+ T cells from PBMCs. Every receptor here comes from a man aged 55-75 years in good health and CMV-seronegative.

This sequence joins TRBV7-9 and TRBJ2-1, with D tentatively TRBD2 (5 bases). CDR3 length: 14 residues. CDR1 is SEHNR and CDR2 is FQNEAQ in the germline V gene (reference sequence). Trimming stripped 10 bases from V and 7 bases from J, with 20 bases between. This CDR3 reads CATLIGGPENEQFF. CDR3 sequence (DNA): TGTGCCACCCTAATAGGAGGACCAGAAAATGAGCAGTTCTTC.

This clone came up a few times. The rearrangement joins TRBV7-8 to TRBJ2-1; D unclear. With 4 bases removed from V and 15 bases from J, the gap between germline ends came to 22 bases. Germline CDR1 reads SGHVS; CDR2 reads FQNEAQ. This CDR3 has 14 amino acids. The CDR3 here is CASSWSPGPGFLFF. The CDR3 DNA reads TGTGCCAGCAGCTGGTCCCCGGGTCCCGGTTTTTTGTTCTTC.

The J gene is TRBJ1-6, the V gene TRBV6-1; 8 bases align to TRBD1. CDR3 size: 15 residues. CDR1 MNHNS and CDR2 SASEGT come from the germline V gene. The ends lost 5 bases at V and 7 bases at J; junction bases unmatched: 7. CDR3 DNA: TGTGCCAGCAGTCCCGGACAGGGTCCCAATTCACCCCTCCACTTT. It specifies CASSPGQGPNSPLHF.

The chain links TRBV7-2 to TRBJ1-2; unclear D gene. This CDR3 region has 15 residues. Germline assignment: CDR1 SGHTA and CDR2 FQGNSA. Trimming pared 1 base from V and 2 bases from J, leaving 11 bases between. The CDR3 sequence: CASSLVERSNYGYTF. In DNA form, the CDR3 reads TGTGCCAGCAGCTTAGTGGAGCGTTCAAACTATGGCTACACCTTC. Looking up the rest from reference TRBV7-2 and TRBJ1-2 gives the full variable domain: GAGVSQSPSNKVTEKGKDVELRCDPISGHTALYWYRQSLGQGLEFLIYFQGNSAPDKSGLPSDRFSAERTGGSVSTLTIQRTQQEDSAVYLCASSLVERSNYGYTFGSGTRLTVV.

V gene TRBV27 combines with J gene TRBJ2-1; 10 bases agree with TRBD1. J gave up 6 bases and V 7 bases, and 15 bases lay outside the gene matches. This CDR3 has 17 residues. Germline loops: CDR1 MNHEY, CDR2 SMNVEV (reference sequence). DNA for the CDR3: TGTGCCAGCACCCCTCGGGTTGGGGGGACAGGGGTCAATGAGCAGTTCTTC. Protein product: CASTPRVGGTGVNEQFF.

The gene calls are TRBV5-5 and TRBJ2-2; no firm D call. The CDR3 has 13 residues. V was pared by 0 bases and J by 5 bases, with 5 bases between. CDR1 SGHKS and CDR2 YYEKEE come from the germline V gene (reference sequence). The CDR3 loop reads CASSLGVTGELFF. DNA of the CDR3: TGTGCCAGCAGCTTGGGGGTTACCGGGGAGCTGTTTTTT.

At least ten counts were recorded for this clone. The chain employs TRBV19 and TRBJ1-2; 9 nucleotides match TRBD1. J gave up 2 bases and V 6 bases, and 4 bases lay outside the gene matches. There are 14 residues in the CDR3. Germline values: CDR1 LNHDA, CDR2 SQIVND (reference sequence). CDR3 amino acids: CASRTGGMNYGYTF. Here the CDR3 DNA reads TGTGCCAGTAGGACAGGGGGGATGAACTATGGCTACACCTTC.

The CDR3 spells CASSPPGGAEAFF. CDR3 sequence (DNA): TGTGCCAGCAGTCCCCCCGGGGGCGCTGAAGCTTTCTTT. The V gene is TRBV2, the J gene TRBJ1-1, with a tentative D call TRBD1 (6 bases). V shed 5 bases and J shed 6 bases, with 13 bases lying between them. The CDR3 sequence is 13 residues long. The germline V gene has CDR1 SNHLY and CDR2 FYNNEI.

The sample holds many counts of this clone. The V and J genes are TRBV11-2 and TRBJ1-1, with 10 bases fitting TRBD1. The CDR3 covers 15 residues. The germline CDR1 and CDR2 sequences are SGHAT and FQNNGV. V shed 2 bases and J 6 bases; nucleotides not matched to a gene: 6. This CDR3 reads CASSLWRDRGSEAFF. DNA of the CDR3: TGTGCCAGCAGCTTATGGCGGGACAGGGGCTCTGAAGCTTTCTTT.

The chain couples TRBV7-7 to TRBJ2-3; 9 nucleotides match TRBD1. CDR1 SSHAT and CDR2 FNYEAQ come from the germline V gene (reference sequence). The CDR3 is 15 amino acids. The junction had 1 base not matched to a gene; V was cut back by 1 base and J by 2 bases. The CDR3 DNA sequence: TGTGCCAGCAGCTTAGGGACAGGGGCCACAGATACGCAGTATTTT. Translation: CASSLGTGATDTQYF.

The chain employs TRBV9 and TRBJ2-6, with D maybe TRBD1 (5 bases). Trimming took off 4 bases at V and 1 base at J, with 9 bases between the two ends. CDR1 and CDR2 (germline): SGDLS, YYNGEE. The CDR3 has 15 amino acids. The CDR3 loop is CASSKQVSGANVLTF. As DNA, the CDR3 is TGTGCCAGCAGCAAACAGGTATCTGGGGCCAACGTCCTGACTTTC.

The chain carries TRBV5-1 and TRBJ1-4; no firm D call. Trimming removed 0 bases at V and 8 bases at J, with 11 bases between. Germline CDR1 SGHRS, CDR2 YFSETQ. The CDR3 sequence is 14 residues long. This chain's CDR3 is CASSLEAWSEKLFF. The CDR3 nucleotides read TGCGCCAGCAGCTTGGAAGCATGGTCAGAAAAACTGTTTTTT.

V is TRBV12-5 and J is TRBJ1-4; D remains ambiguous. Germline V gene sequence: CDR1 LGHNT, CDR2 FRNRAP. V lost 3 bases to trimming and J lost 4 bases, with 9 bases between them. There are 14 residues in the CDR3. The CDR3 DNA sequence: TGTGCTAGTGGTTTCCACGACGGTAATGAAAAACTGTTTTTT. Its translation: CASGFHDGNEKLFF.

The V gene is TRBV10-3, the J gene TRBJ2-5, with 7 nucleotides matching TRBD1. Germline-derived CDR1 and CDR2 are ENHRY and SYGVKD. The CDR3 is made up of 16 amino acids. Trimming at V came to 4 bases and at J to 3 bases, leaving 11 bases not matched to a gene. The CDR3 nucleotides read TGTGCCATCAGTGCGTCAACCGGGACAGCAGAAGAGACCCAGTACTTC. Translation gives CAISASTGTAEETQYF.

The CDR3: CSATAITGELFF. The CDR3 bases are TGCAGCGCCACAGCGATCACCGGGGAGCTGTTTTTT. The chain carries TRBV29-1 and TRBJ2-2, with D uncertain. V shed 7 bases and J shed 4 bases, with 10 bases lying between them. From germline, CDR1 is SQVTM and CDR2 ANQGSEA. The CDR3 is 12 amino acids.

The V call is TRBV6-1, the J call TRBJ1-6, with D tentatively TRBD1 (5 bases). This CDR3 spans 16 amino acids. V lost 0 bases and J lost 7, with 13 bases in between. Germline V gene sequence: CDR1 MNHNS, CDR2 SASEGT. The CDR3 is CASSEAWGRINSPLHF. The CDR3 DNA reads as TGTGCCAGCAGTGAAGCGTGGGGCAGGATAAATTCACCCCTCCACTTT.

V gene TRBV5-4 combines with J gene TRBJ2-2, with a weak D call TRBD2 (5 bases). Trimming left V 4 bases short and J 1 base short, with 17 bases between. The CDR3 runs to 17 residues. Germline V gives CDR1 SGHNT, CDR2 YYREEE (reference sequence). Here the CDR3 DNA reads TGTGCCAGCAGCGGGTACTCCAGCGGAGGGAACACCGGGGAGCTGTTTTTT. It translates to CASSGYSSGGNTGELFF.